These T cell receptor beta chains were read from a single sample in a study of identical twins. MiXCR, run by TCRdb on the 5' RACE reads, gives a single entry per CDR3 protein. The sample yields under 400,000 distinct CDR3 sequences, approximately 9.1% seen once. Specimen: naive T cells sorted from blood. The receptors derive from a woman between 45 and 60 years old in good health. Each CDR3 is given with its conserved first and last residue. A D gene is named only where the DNA matches it firmly. Part of the rows lack a size; the others show once, few, many or a class for expanded clones.

j_call: TRBJ1-4; clone_size: NA; d_call: TRBD1; v_call: TRBV10-3; cdr3_nt: TGTGCCATCAAGAGGGAGACAGGGAATGAAAAACTGTTTTTT; cdr3_aa: CAIKRETGNEKLFF
j_call: TRBJ1-2; clone_size: many; d_call: TRBD1; v_call: TRBV29-1; cdr3_nt: TGCAGCGTAGGGACAGGGGGCTTTGGCTACACCTTC; cdr3_aa: CSVGTGGFGYTF
j_call: TRBJ2-7; clone_size: NA; d_call: NA; v_call: TRBV4-2; cdr3_nt: TGTGCCAGCAGCCAAGACTACTACGAGCAGTACTTC; cdr3_aa: CASSQDYYEQYF
j_call: TRBJ2-1; clone_size: many; d_call: NA; v_call: TRBV6-5; cdr3_nt: TGTGCCAGCAGTTTTGAGGGAGTTGACGATGAGCAGTTCTTC; cdr3_aa: CASSFEGVDDEQFF
j_call: TRBJ2-5; clone_size: few; d_call: NA; v_call: TRBV7-2; cdr3_nt: TGTGCCAGCAGCTTAGTCCACCACAAAGAGACCCAGTACTTC; cdr3_aa: CASSLVHHKETQYF
j_call: TRBJ2-1; clone_size: NA; d_call: NA; v_call: TRBV27; cdr3_nt: TGTGCCAGCAGCTCCTCGTGGGCAGACAATGAGCAGTTCTTC; cdr3_aa: CASSSSWADNEQFF
j_call: TRBJ2-2; clone_size: few; d_call: NA; v_call: TRBV5-6; cdr3_nt: TGTGCCAGCAGCCGAACGAGAGGAAACACCGGGGAGCTGTTTTTT; cdr3_aa: CASSRTRGNTGELFF
j_call: TRBJ1-4; clone_size: many; d_call: TRBD1; v_call: TRBV12-3/TRBV12-4; cdr3_nt: TGTGCCAGCAGCCCCGGGACAGGGACTGAAAAACTGTTTTTT; cdr3_aa: CASSPGTGTEKLFF
j_call: TRBJ2-7; clone_size: few; d_call: NA; v_call: TRBV20-1; cdr3_nt: TGCAGTGCTAGAGCCACCGAATTTGAAGAGGGGGTACTCTCCTACGAGCAGTACTTC; cdr3_aa: CSARATEFEEGVLSYEQYF
j_call: TRBJ2-5; clone_size: NA; d_call: NA; v_call: TRBV6-2/TRBV6-3; cdr3_nt: TGTGCCAGCAGTTACGCGCCCGGAGGGGAGACCCAGTACTTC; cdr3_aa: CASSYAPGGETQYF
j_call: TRBJ2-1; clone_size: many; d_call: TRBD1; v_call: TRBV28; cdr3_nt: TGTGCCAGCAGTTTCCGGGACAGAAACAATGAGCAGTTCTTC; cdr3_aa: CASSFRDRNNEQFF
j_call: TRBJ1-1; clone_size: many; d_call: NA; v_call: TRBV29-1; cdr3_nt: TGCAGCGTTGAATTGGAGGGAACTCGTGAAGCTTTCTTT; cdr3_aa: CSVELEGTREAFF
j_call: TRBJ2-3; clone_size: many; d_call: TRBD2; v_call: TRBV27; cdr3_nt: TGTGCCAGCAGTTTTCAAGCAAGAAGGGTAGCGGGGCCTAGCACAGATACGCAGTATTTT; cdr3_aa: CASSFQARRVAGPSTDTQYF
j_call: TRBJ2-5; clone_size: many; d_call: NA; v_call: TRBV4-1; cdr3_nt: TGCGCCAGCAGCCAACCTTATAGCGGAGCACAAGAGACCCAGTACTTC; cdr3_aa: CASSQPYSGAQETQYF
j_call: TRBJ2-1; clone_size: few; d_call: TRBD2; v_call: TRBV6-2/TRBV6-3; cdr3_nt: TGTGCCAGCGGCGGAGCGGGAGGCTCCTACAATGAGCAGTTCTTC; cdr3_aa: CASGGAGGSYNEQFF
j_call: TRBJ2-5; clone_size: few; d_call: NA; v_call: TRBV24-1; cdr3_nt: TGTGCCACCAGTGTCCCGGGACGACAAGAGACCCAGTACTTC; cdr3_aa: CATSVPGRQETQYF